The sequence of this TCR beta chain was determined in a study of T-cell reconstitution after alpha-beta-depleted transplantation in children. Construction of the TCRbeta library involved unique molecular identifiers. TCRdb fed the PCR reads into MiXCR, producing one record per CDR3 protein. Of nearly 550,000 distinct CDR3 sequences listed, roughly 18% are singletons. This clonotype appeared a few times. The starting material was PBMCs from the stem cell graft donor, obtained from the stem cell graft. The receptor was derived from a human donor who donated a stem cell graft to a child with acute lymphoblastic leukemia.

This CDR3 reads CASSPTGTSGRAGGELFF. For the CDR3, the DNA is TGTGCCAGCAGTCCAACCGGGACTAGCGGGAGGGCTGGCGGGGAGCTGTTTTTT. This chain connects TRBV12-3 or TRBV12-4 to TRBJ2-2, with 16 bases matching TRBD2. The CDR3 has 18 amino acids. Trimming removed 5 bases from V and 7 bases from J; junction bases left unmatched: 10.